This T cell receptor (beta chain) was recorded in a study of blood T cell repertoires in COVID-19. Method: immunoSEQ multiplex PCR; TCRdb's copy keeps in-frame clones and lacks some. The table shows 95,000 to 150,000 clones, with about 83% occurring only once. This clone was detected once. V lost 2 bases and J 4 bases, leaving 11 bases between the germline ends. The CDR3 loop spans 14 amino acids. Looked up from germline, CDR1 is MDHEN and CDR2 is SYDVKM. This TCR came from a human donor in a cohort sampled during active COVID-19. The gene calls are TRBV28 and TRBJ1-2; D call uncertain. What was sequenced was peripheral blood. CDR3 nucleotide sequence: TGTGCCAGCAGTTTAACGACTGGCCTCTATGGCTACACCTTC. This codes for CASSLTTGLYGYTF.